This T cell receptor (beta chain) is from a study of blood T cell repertoires in COVID-19. The wider study: The United States, Italy and Spain provided the acute and convalescent COVID-19 samples. The cDNA or gDNA used as material had been derived from T cells, B-cell-depleted T cells, or PBMCs.

This CDR3 contains 19 residues. J lost 7 bases, V lost 2 bases, and 21 bases had no gene match. Per the germline V gene, CDR1 is SGHRS and CDR2 is YFSETQ. The authors' processing: Researchers report that nucleated cell counts were estimated from reference gene primer amplification. Data came from immunoSEQ multiplex PCR; TCRdb stores just in-frame clones and leaves some out. The V and J calls and the clone size are those of that table, but D and trimming were determined from the DNA. The table shows around 190,000 clones, with 70% to 90% occurring only once. The V gene is TRBV5-1, the J gene TRBJ2-1, with 7 bases fitting TRBD2. The sequence was obtained from a woman of 80 years or more with acute or convalescent COVID-19. The material sequenced was peripheral blood. The CDR3 spells CASSLRAGLVGGPSNEQFF. CDR3 coding DNA: TGCGCCAGCAGCTTACGGGCAGGGTTAGTGGGAGGGCCTTCTAATGAGCAGTTCTTC. Complete variable domain (other parts from reference TRBV5-1 and TRBJ2-1): KAGVTQTPRYLIKTRGQQVTLSCSPISGHRSVSWYQQTPGQGLQFLFEYFSETQRNKGNFPGRFSGRQFSNSRSEMNVSTLELGDSALYLCASSLRAGLVGGPSNEQFFGPGTRLTVL.